A single sample is the source of the 25 T cell receptor beta chains below, sequenced in a study of T cell responses to AZD1222 COVID-19 vaccine. Produced via immunoSEQ multiplex PCR; TCRdb's table is partial and in-frame only. This sample has 150,000 to 200,000 clones, with under 95% found just once. Sequenced here: peripheral blood, sampled 28 days after the second AZD1222 dose. The receptors come from an adult who received the AZD1222 COVID-19 vaccine.

As concerns this clone: Other nucleotide sequences from this sample produce the same CDR3. The J gene is TRBJ1-2, the V gene TRBV5-1; D possibly corresponds to TRBD1 (5 bases). The germline CDR1 and CDR2 sequences are SGHRS and YFSETQ. Trimming cost V 0 bases and J 6 bases, with 9 bases left between them. The CDR3 loop spans 13 amino acids. This chain's CDR3 is CASSLGQGDGYTF. The CDR3 nucleotides are TGCGCCAGCAGCTTGGGGCAGGGTGATGGCTACACCTTC.

J is TRBJ1-5 and V is TRBV30, with TRBD1 matching over 8 bases. CDR1 is GTSNPN, CDR2 SVGIG, per germline (reference sequence). The CDR3 sequence is 14 residues long. With 5 bases clipped from V and 9 bases from J, the junction kept 12 bases outside the gene matches. In DNA form, the CDR3 reads TGTGCCTGGTCACCCCAGGGGGCCTTATCGCCCCAGCATTTT. Translated, it gives CAWSPQGALSPQHF.

The chain joins TRBV28 to TRBJ1-6; tentative D call: TRBD1 (5 bases). CDR3 size: 14 residues. Germline CDR1 MDHEN, CDR2 SYDVKM. V lost 4 bases, J lost 9 bases, and 13 bases lay in between. The CDR3 nucleotides are TGTGCCAGCAGTTCCGGGACCGAGGGTTCACCCCTCCACTTT. Protein: CASSSGTEGSPLHF.

V is TRBV6-5 and J is TRBJ2-7; D remains ambiguous. CDR1 and CDR2 from the germline V gene are MNHEY and SVGAGI. Between the trimmed V and J ends, which lost 4 bases and 2 bases, there was a span of 9 bases. The length of the CDR3 is 13 residues. CDR3 amino acids: CASSSSPAYEQYF. The CDR3 DNA follows: TGTGCCAGCAGTTCCTCCCCCGCCTACGAGCAGTACTTC.

This clone was seen a single time. The chain employs TRBV6-4 and TRBJ1-6; D unclear. Trimming left V 4 bases short and J 4 bases short, with 5 bases between. This CDR3 contains 13 residues. Germline V gene sequence: CDR1 MRHNA, CDR2 SNTAGT. CDR3 amino acids: CASSGQYNSPLHF. CDR3 nucleotides: TGTGCCAGCAGTGGGCAGTATAATTCACCCCTCCACTTT.

The V call is TRBV19, the J call TRBJ2-2; D is possibly TRBD1 (5 bases). The germline V and J ends were trimmed by 9 bases and 1 base, with 9 bases remaining between them. The germline CDR1 and CDR2 sequences are LNHDA and SQIVND (reference sequence). This CDR3 has 13 amino acids. The CDR3 nucleotides read TGTGCCAGCGATGGACAGAACACCGGGGAGCTGTTTTTT. This translates into CASDGQNTGELFF.

This rearrangement joins TRBV6-5 to TRBJ1-3, with D uncertain. The CDR3 sequence is 13 residues long. Per the germline V gene, CDR1 is MNHEY and CDR2 is SVGAGI. Trimming took 10 bases from V and 4 from J, leaving 14 bases between them. CDR3 sequence (DNA): TGTGCCACTAAAAGGGCCGCGGGAAACACCATATATTTT. This translates into CATKRAAGNTIYF.

This chain joins TRBV30 and TRBJ1-1; a possible D gene is TRBD1 (5 bases). Trimming took off 3 bases at V and 2 bases at J, with 13 bases between the two ends. The CDR3 runs to 14 residues. Per germline, CDR1 GTSNPN and CDR2 SVGIG (reference sequence). The CDR3 DNA follows: TGTGCCTGGAGCCCTGGGGGGGGAAACACTGAAGCTTTCTTT. Its protein is CAWSPGGGNTEAFF. The full variable domain, its missing parts supplied by reference TRBV30 and TRBJ1-1, is SQTIHQWPATLVQPVGSPLSLECTVEGTSNPNLYWYRQAAGRGLQLLFYSVGIGQISSEVPQNLSASRPQDRQFILSSKKLLLSDSGFYLCAWSPGGGNTEAFFGQGTRLTVV.

The V call is TRBV19, the J call TRBJ2-2; 8 bases match TRBD2. The CDR3 is 15 amino acids. The V segment lost 4 bases and the J segment 3 bases; nucleotides outside the gene matches: 4. The germline CDR1 and CDR2 sequences are LNHDA and SQIVND (reference sequence). The CDR3 loop reads CASSTGGRYTGELFF. For the CDR3, the DNA is TGTGCCAGTAGTACGGGGGGGCGGTACACCGGGGAGCTGTTTTTT.

The J gene is TRBJ1-1, the V gene TRBV3-1 (or the pseudogene TRBV3-2); D call uncertain. The CDR3 consists of 13 residues. Trimming removed 0 bases at V and 5 bases at J, with 7 bases between. Germline V gene sequence: CDR1 LGHDT, CDR2 YNNKEL (reference sequence). CDR3 nucleotides: TGTGCCAGCAGCCAAGATCGGAGGACTGAAGCTTTCTTT. It is translated as CASSQDRRTEAFF.

J is TRBJ2-1 and V is TRBV7-2; 9 nucleotides agree with TRBD2. Germline assignment: CDR1 SGHTA and CDR2 FQGNSA. Losses at the gene ends were 4 bases for V and 8 bases for J; bases not matched to a gene: 6. This CDR3 comprises 14 residues. The CDR3 loop reads CASSSPRLADEQFF. In DNA, the CDR3 is TGTGCCAGCAGCTCTCCGCGACTAGCGGATGAGCAGTTCTTC. The full variable domain, its missing parts supplied by reference TRBV7-2 and TRBJ2-1, is GAGVSQSPSNKVTEKGKDVELRCDPISGHTALYWYRQSLGQGLEFLIYFQGNSAPDKSGLPSDRFSAERTGGSVSTLTIQRTQQEDSAVYLCASSSPRLADEQFFGPGTRLTVL.

This chain connects TRBV4-2 to TRBJ2-3, with 11 bases matching TRBD2. Trimming cost V 4 bases and J 2 bases; bases outside gene matches: 17. Looked up from germline, CDR1 is LGHNA and CDR2 is YNFKEQ. The CDR3 is 20 residues long. CDR3 nucleotide sequence: TGTGCCAGCAGCCCCCCGGGGGTTCAGACTAGCGGGATCCCCACAGATACGCAGTATTTT. It is translated as CASSPPGVQTSGIPTDTQYF.

J is TRBJ1-2 and V is TRBV28; D is undetermined. Germline CDR1 reads MDHEN; CDR2 reads SYDVKM. The CDR3 runs to 11 residues. V was shortened by 3 bases and J by 6 bases, with 5 bases between the two germline ends. This CDR3 is CASSFKNGYTF. Here the CDR3 DNA reads TGTGCCAGCAGTTTTAAAAATGGCTACACCTTC.

The chain links TRBV7-2 to TRBJ2-7; the D call may be TRBD1 or TRBD2 (5 bases each). V was pared by 5 bases and J by 3 bases, with 8 bases between. Germline values: CDR1 SGHTA, CDR2 FQGNSA. The CDR3 covers 12 residues. CDR3 nucleotides: TGTGCCAGCAGCCGGGACGGCTACGAGCAGTACTTC. This codes for CASSRDGYEQYF.

The table lists this clone with a count of one. V gene TRBV5-1 combines with J gene TRBJ2-7; 14 bases align to TRBD2. Germline CDR1 reads SGHRS; CDR2 reads YFSETQ. V trimming: 4 bases; J trimming: 0 bases; junction bases outside the gene matches: 0. The CDR3 sequence is 15 residues long. CDR3 DNA sequence: TGCGCCAGCAGCGGGACTAGCGGGGGCTCCTACGAGCAGTACTTC. As protein: CASSGTSGGSYEQYF.

The chain joins TRBV7-8 to TRBJ1-2; unclear D gene. CDR1 and CDR2 (germline): SGHVS, FQNEAQ. The CDR3 runs 14 residues. Between the trimmed V and J ends, which lost 5 bases and 4 bases, there was a span of 14 bases. CDR3 DNA: TGTGCCAGCAGCCGAGAAGGACGGACCTATGGCTACACCTTC. Translation: CASSREGRTYGYTF.

In this sample, this clone turned up once. J is TRBJ1-5 and V is TRBV18; D is undetermined. The length of the CDR3 is 14 residues. Trimming pared 5 bases from V and 4 bases from J, leaving 12 bases between. Germline lookup yields CDR1 KGHSH and CDR2 LQKENI. The CDR3 region is CASSDGFWNQPQHF. In DNA form, the CDR3 reads TGTGCCAGCTCAGACGGGTTTTGGAATCAGCCCCAGCATTTT.

The chain recombines TRBV5-1 with TRBJ1-1; D not certain. The germline V gene has CDR1 SGHRS and CDR2 YFSETQ. V gave up 0 bases and J gave up 1 base, with 13 bases separating them. The CDR3 is made up of 16 amino acids. As DNA, the CDR3 is TGCGCCAGCAGCTTGGACGGTCTCAGCCGGAACACTGAAGCTTTCTTT. Its translation is CASSLDGLSRNTEAFF. Full variable domain (outside the CDR3, taken from reference TRBV5-1 and TRBJ1-1): KAGVTQTPRYLIKTRGQQVTLSCSPISGHRSVSWYQQTPGQGLQFLFEYFSETQRNKGNFPGRFSGRQFSNSRSEMNVSTLELGDSALYLCASSLDGLSRNTEAFFGQGTRLTVV.

CDR3 protein: CASSPTGTGSYGYTF. The CDR3 region has the DNA TGTGCCAGCAGTCCGACCGGGACAGGATCCTATGGCTACACCTTC. The chain combines TRBV27 with TRBJ1-2, with 8 bases that match TRBD1. The CDR3 runs 15 residues. In germline, CDR1 is MNHEY, CDR2 SMNVEV (reference sequence). V was clipped by 5 bases and J by 4 bases; unmatched bases: 9.

This chain's CDR3 is CASSHLQGGSEQFF. DNA for the CDR3: TGTGCCAGCAGCCACTTACAGGGGGGGAGTGAGCAGTTCTTC. The V gene is TRBV3-1 (or the pseudogene TRBV3-2), the J gene TRBJ2-1; the D gene is possibly TRBD1 (8 bases). The germline V and J ends were trimmed by 3 bases and 9 bases, with 15 bases remaining between them. The CDR3 is 14 amino acids. CDR1 is LGHDT, CDR2 YNNKEL, per germline (reference sequence).

Notes on this clone: One junction end disagrees with the germline gene, perhaps due to a read error. The chain recombines TRBV7-2 with TRBJ1-1; D gene unclear. The CDR3 is 14 residues long. Germline V gives CDR1 SGHTA, CDR2 FQGNSA. The DNA of the CDR3 is TGTGCCAGCAGCAATACCGGGATGAACGCTGAAGCTTTCTTT. Translated: CASSNTGMNAEAFF.

The CDR3 spells CASSRRDSRSNTQYF. CDR3 DNA: TGTGCCAGCAGTCGCCGGGACTCGCGGTCGAATACGCAGTATTTT. The gene calls are TRBV6-6 and TRBJ2-3, with D tentatively TRBD2 (6 bases). The CDR3 sequence is 15 residues long. CDR1 MNHNY and CDR2 SVGAGI come from the germline V gene (reference sequence). V was cut by 5 bases and J by 7 bases, with 19 bases left in between.

The chain combines TRBV7-2 with TRBJ2-7, with TRBD1 matching 7 bases. The CDR3 loop spans 15 amino acids. The ends lost 5 bases at V and 0 bases at J; junction bases unmatched: 7. Germline-derived CDR1 and CDR2 are SGHTA and FQGNSA. The CDR3 protein is CASSLETGSSYEQYF. In DNA, the CDR3 is TGTGCCAGCAGCCTGGAGACAGGGAGCTCCTACGAGCAGTACTTC. Based on the CDR3 plus reference TRBV7-2 and TRBJ2-7, the full variable domain is GAGVSQSPSNKVTEKGKDVELRCDPISGHTALYWYRQSLGQGLEFLIYFQGNSAPDKSGLPSDRFSAERTGGSVSTLTIQRTQQEDSAVYLCASSLETGSSYEQYFGPGTRLTVT.

The rearrangement uses TRBV18 and TRBJ2-7, with TRBD1 matching 9 bases. Germline V gives CDR1 KGHSH, CDR2 LQKENI. Trimming removed 6 bases from V and 2 bases from J; junction bases left unmatched: 5. This CDR3 spans 14 amino acids. DNA for the CDR3: TGTGCCAGCTCCCCGACAGGGGGACCCTACGAGCAGTACTTC. It translates to CASSPTGGPYEQYF.

V gene TRBV4-1 combines with J gene TRBJ2-1, with 12 bases matching TRBD2. Germline V lookup: CDR1 MGHRA, CDR2 YSYEKL. The CDR3 length is 19 residues. V gave up 3 bases and J gave up 2 bases; unmatched junction bases: 11. CDR3 amino acids: CASSHRLAGVLRAYNEQFF. The CDR3 coding sequence is TGCGCCAGCAGCCATCGACTAGCGGGGGTATTGAGGGCCTACAATGAGCAGTTCTTC.